The 11 T cell receptor beta chains listed next were all sequenced from one sample in a study of T cells in Graves' hyperthyroidism and ophthalmopathy. The investigators amplified TCR beta CDR3 regions from RNA transcripts. The HTBI primer set drove a first-round RT-PCR of the TCR CDR3. MiXCR, applied by TCRdb to the multiplex PCR reads, yields one record per CDR3 protein. This table has 300,000 or so distinct CDR3 sequences, roughly 17% appearing once. The sequenced material came from blood. The source of these receptors is a man aged 30 to 39 with Graves' hyperthyroidism.

The chain uses TRBV6-2 or TRBV6-3 and TRBJ2-2; D is ambiguous. V was trimmed by 6 bases and J by 8 bases, leaving 10 bases between them. Germline loops: CDR1 MNHEY, CDR2 SVGEGT. The CDR3 loop spans 12 amino acids. This CDR3 reads CASRTGEGELFF. The CDR3 DNA reads TGTGCCAGCAGAACCGGTGAGGGGGAGCTGTTTTTT.

This clonotype occurred many times. The CDR3, as DNA: TGTGCCAGCAGCCCTATAGGGGCCGGTTGGTACGAGCAGTACTTC. Translated: CASSPIGAGWYEQYF. The chain couples TRBV3-1 to TRBJ2-7, with a possible D match to TRBD1 (5 bases). The germline V and J ends were trimmed by 4 bases and 4 bases, with 17 bases remaining between them. CDR3 length: 15 amino acids. The germline V gene has CDR1 LGHDT and CDR2 YNNKEL (reference sequence).

This clonotype was detected many times. The genes are TRBV6-1 and TRBJ2-7, with 10 bases matching TRBD1. The CDR3 is 15 residues long. Germline V gene lookup returns CDR1 MNHNS and CDR2 SASEGT. The J segment lost 4 bases and the V segment lost 4 bases, leaving 7 bases of the junction unmatched. The CDR3 nucleotides are TGTGCCAGCAGTGGAAAGGGGACAGGGGCTTACGAGCAGTACTTC. Protein: CASSGKGTGAYEQYF.

This clonotype was counted only a few times. The gene calls are TRBV10-3 and TRBJ2-3, with 10 bases lining up with TRBD2. Looked up from germline, CDR1 is ENHRY and CDR2 is SYGVKD. This CDR3 contains 12 residues. The ends lost 10 bases at V and 5 bases at J; junction bases unmatched: 3. The CDR3 is CATLAGGDTQYF. CDR3 coding DNA: TGTGCCACCTTAGCGGGAGGAGATACGCAGTATTTT.

The CDR3 nucleotides read TGTGCCAGCTCACCACTAGTCGGTCAGCCCCAGCATTTT. The encoded protein is CASSPLVGQPQHF. The chain recombines TRBV18 with TRBJ1-5; D gene ambiguous. Germline CDR1 is KGHSH and CDR2 is LQKENI. The ends were cut back, 1 base at V and 6 bases at J, with 7 bases in the middle. This CDR3 comprises 13 residues.

A few counts support this clonotype. The rearrangement uses TRBV29-1 and TRBJ2-1; D ambiguous. Trimming stripped 1 base from V and 5 bases from J, with 6 bases between. Germline V gene data show CDR1 as SQVTM and CDR2 as ANQGSEA. The CDR3 runs 12 residues. DNA for the CDR3: TGCAGCGTTGAAGCCCCCGACAATGAGCAGTTCTTC. Protein: CSVEAPDNEQFF.

This clonotype was seen a handful of times. The chain couples TRBV7-9 to TRBJ2-7, with 10 bases identical to TRBD1. Germline loops: CDR1 SEHNR, CDR2 FQNEAQ (reference sequence). CDR3 length: 15 amino acids. Trimming removed 7 bases from V and 4 bases from J; junction bases left unmatched: 10. For the CDR3, the DNA is TGTGCCAGCATCCTATCCGGGACAGGGGCGTACGAGCAGTACTTC. This sequence encodes CASILSGTGAYEQYF.

As regards this clonotype: This may arise from a read error, as a much more abundant clone is one base away. The chain links TRBV20-1 to TRBJ1-4; D unresolved. CDR3 length: 14 amino acids. Per germline, CDR1 DFQATT and CDR2 SNEGSKA (reference sequence). This CDR3 reads CSARDRATNEKLLF. CDR3 sequence (DNA): TGCAGTGCTAGAGATAGGGCAACTAATGAAAAACTGCTTTTT.

This clonotype was detected many times. The V and J genes are TRBV18 and TRBJ2-3, with 11 bases that match TRBD2. CDR3 size: 16 residues. Losses at the gene ends were 4 bases for V and 2 bases for J; bases not matched to a gene: 5. Looked up from germline, CDR1 is KGHSH and CDR2 is LQKENI. DNA of the CDR3: TGTGCCAGCTCACGGACTAGCGGGTCGGTCACAGATACGCAGTATTTT. Protein: CASSRTSGSVTDTQYF. The full variable domain, with the rest looked up from reference TRBV18 and TRBJ2-3, is NAGVMQNPRHLVRRRGQEARLRCSPMKGHSHVYWYRQLPEEGLKFMVYLQKENIIDESGMPKERFSAEFPKEGPSILRIQQVVRGDSAAYFCASSRTSGSVTDTQYFGPGTRLTVL.

The chain uses TRBV30 and TRBJ2-2; the D gene is possibly TRBD2 (5 bases). Germline CDR1 GTSNPN, CDR2 SVGIG (reference sequence). CDR3 length equals 14 residues. CDR3 DNA sequence: TGTGCTCATATAGGAGCGGTAAACACCGGGGAGCTGTTTTTT. Its protein is CAHIGAVNTGELFF.

Ten or more counts support this clonotype. This chain links TRBV6-2 or TRBV6-3 with TRBJ2-3; tentatively, D is TRBD2 (6 bases). The CDR3 sequence is 16 residues long. V gave up 6 bases and J gave up 11 bases, with 27 bases separating them. The germline gives CDR1 MNHEY, CDR2 SVGEGT. The CDR3 DNA sequence: TGTGCCAGCAGCTCTCCGACTAGGGCCGGTTTTGGAAAGCAGTATTTT. Its protein product is CASSSPTRAGFGKQYF.